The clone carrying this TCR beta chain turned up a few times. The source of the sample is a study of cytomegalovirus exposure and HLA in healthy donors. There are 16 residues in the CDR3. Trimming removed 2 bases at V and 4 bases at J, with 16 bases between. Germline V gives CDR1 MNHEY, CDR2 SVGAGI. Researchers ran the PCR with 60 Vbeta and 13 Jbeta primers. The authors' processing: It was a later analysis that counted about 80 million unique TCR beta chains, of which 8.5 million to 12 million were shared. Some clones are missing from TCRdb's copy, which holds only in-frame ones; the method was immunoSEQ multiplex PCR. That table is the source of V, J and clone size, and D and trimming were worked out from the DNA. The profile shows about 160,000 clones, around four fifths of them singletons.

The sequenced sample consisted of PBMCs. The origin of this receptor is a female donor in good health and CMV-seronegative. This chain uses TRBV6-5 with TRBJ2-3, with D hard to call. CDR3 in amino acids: CASSYAPPQRADTQYF. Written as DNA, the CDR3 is TGTGCCAGCAGTTACGCCCCTCCCCAACGCGCAGATACGCAGTATTTT.